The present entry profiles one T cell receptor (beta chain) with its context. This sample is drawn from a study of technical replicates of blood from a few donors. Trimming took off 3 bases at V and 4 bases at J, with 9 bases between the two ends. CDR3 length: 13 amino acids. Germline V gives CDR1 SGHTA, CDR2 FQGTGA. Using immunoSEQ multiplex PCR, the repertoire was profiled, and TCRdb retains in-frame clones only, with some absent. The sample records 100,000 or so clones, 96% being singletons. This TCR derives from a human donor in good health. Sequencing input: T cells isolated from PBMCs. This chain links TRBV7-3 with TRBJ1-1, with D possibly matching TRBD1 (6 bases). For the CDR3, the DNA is TGTGCCAGCAGCTTTAGGGGGGGCACTGAAGCTTTCTTT. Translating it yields CASSFRGGTEAFF.